Each of the 9 T cell receptor beta chains below was sequenced from the same sample in a study of CXCR3-negative and CXCR3-positive naive CD8 T cells. All TRB cDNA libraries came from 5' RACE performed with UMI labels. No DNA is given; TCRdb re-called the 5' RACE reads and lists each CDR3 protein once. This sample carries 6,000 or so distinct CDR3 sequences, with around 1.8% going to the ten biggest clones. The sample consisted of naive CXCR3- CD8+ T cells from blood. Sample subset: CD45RO-CCR7+CD27+CD95- naive CD8+ T cells lacking CXCR3 (TNR3-). These receptors originate from a human donor in good health. Some clones in this sample may be carry-over from other donors' samples.

Considering frequency, this clonotype is medium-sized. The chain carries TRBV15 and TRBJ2-1. The length of the CDR3 is 14 residues. CDR1 is LNHNV and CDR2 is YYDKDF in the germline V gene (reference sequence). CDR3 residues: CATSRVGTYNEQFF.

This clonotype is classed as medium-sized by frequency. The chain is built from TRBV29-1 and TRBJ2-5. The CDR3 runs to 12 residues. Germline V gives CDR1 SQVTM, CDR2 ANQGSEA. CDR3 residues: CSAPEGTETQYF.

The V call is TRBV2, the J call TRBJ2-2; TCRdb lists TRBD1, though no DNA is available to test this call. CDR3 length equals 13 residues. CDR1 is SNHLY, CDR2 FYNNEI, per germline. CDR3 residues: CASSTPGTGELFF.

Judged by frequency, this clonotype is medium-sized (0.01 to 0.1%). This chain uses TRBV7-2 with TRBJ2-1; as DNA is missing, the TRBD2 call by TCRdb cannot be tested. In germline, CDR1 is SGHTA, CDR2 FQGNSA. The CDR3 consists of 16 residues. The CDR3 here is CASSLWGLAGNNEQFF.

The chain employs TRBV18 and TRBJ2-1. The germline V gene has CDR1 KGHSH and CDR2 LQKENI. The CDR3 loop spans 12 amino acids. The CDR3 loop is CASSPQNNEQFF.

Frequency places this clonotype as medium-sized. The chain uses TRBV12-3 or TRBV12-4 and TRBJ2-7; without DNA, the TCRdb call of TRBD2 cannot be checked. The CDR3 spans 14 residues. CDR3 amino acids: CASSLKGLAREQYF.

V gene TRBV13 combines with J gene TRBJ2-1; as DNA is missing, the TRBD1 call by TCRdb cannot be tested. CDR3 size: 15 residues. Germline V gives CDR1 PRHDT, CDR2 FYEKMQ (reference sequence). The CDR3 spells CASSLLQGADNEQFF.

V gene TRBV19 combines with J gene TRBJ1-1. The CDR3 runs to 14 residues. Germline V lookup: CDR1 LNHDA, CDR2 SQIVND (reference sequence). CDR3 protein: CASSISADNTEAFF.

V and J are TRBV15 and TRBJ2-3; TCRdb selects TRBD2, and the lack of DNA leaves this call unchecked. This CDR3 comprises 16 residues. CDR1 and CDR2 from the germline V gene are LNHNV and YYDKDF (reference sequence). CDR3 sequence reads: CATSRAAGLAEDTQYF. The whole variable domain, remainder taken from reference TRBV15 and TRBJ2-3, is DAMVIQNPRYQVTQFGKPVTLSCSQTLNHNVMYWYQQKSSQAPKLLFHYYDKDFNNEADTPDNFQSRRPNTSFCFLDIRSPGLGDTAMYLCATSRAAGLAEDTQYFGPGTRLTVL.